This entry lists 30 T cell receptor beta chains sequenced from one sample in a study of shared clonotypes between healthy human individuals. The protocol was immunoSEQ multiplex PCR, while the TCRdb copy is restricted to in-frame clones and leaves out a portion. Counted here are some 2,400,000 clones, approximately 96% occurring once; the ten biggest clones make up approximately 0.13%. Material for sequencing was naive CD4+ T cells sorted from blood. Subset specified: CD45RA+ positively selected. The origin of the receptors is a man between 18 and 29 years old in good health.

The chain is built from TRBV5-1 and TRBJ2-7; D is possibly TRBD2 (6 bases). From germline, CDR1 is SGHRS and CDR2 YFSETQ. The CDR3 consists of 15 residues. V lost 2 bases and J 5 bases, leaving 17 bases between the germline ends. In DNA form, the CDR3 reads TGCGCCAGCAGCTTATCTGGCGGGTCGGGGGACGAGCAGTACTTC. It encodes CASSLSGGSGDEQYF.

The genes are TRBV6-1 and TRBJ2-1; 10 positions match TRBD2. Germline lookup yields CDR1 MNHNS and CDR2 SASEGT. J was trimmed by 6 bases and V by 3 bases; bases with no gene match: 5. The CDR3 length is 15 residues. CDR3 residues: CASSDFSGRFNEQFF. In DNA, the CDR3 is TGTGCCAGCAGTGATTTTAGCGGGAGGTTCAATGAGCAGTTCTTC.

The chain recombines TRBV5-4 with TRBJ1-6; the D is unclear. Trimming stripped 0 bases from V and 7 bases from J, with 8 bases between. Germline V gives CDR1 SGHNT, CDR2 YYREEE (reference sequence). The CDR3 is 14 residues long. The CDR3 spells CASSLGELNSPLHF. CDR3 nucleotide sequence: TGTGCCAGCAGCTTGGGGGAACTCAATTCACCCCTCCACTTT.

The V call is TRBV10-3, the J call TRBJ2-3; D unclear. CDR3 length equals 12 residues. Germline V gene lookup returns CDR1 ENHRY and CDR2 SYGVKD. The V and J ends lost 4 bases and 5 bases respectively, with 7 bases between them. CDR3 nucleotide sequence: TGTGCCATCAGTGTTGGGGTAGATACGCAGTATTTT. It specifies CAISVGVDTQYF.

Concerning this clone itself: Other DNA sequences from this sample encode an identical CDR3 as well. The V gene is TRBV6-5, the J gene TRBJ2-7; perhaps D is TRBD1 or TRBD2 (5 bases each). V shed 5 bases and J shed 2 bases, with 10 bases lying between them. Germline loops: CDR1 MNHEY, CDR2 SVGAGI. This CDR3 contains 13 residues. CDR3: CASSPGTPYEQYF. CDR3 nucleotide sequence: TGTGCCAGCAGTCCCGGGACCCCCTACGAGCAGTACTTC.

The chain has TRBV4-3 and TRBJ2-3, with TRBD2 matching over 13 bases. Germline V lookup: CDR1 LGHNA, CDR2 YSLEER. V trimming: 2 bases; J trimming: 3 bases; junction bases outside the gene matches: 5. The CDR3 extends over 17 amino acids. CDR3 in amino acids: CASSQLPGLAGTDTQYF. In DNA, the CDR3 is TGCGCCAGCAGCCAACTCCCGGGACTAGCGGGGACAGATACGCAGTATTTT.

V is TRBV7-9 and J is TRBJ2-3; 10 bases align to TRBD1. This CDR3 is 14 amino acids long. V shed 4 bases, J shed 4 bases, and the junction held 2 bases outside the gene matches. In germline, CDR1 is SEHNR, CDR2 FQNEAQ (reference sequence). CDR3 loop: CASSSTGGPDTQYF. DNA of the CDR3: TGTGCCAGCAGCTCGACAGGGGGCCCAGATACGCAGTATTTT.

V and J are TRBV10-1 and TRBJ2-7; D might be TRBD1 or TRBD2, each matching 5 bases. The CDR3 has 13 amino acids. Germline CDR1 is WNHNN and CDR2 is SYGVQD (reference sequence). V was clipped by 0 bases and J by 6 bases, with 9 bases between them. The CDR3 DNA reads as TGCGCCAGCAGTGAGTCCAAGGGGACCGAGCAGTACTTC. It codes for CASSESKGTEQYF.

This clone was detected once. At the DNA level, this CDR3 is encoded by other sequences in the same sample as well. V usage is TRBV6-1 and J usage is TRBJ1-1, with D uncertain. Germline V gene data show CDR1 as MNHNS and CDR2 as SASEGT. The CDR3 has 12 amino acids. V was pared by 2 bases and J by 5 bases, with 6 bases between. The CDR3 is CASSESRTEAFF. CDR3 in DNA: TGTGCCAGCAGTGAATCCAGGACTGAAGCTTTCTTT.

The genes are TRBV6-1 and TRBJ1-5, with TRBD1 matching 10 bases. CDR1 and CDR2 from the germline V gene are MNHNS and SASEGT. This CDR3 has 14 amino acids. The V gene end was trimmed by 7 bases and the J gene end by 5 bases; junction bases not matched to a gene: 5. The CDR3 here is CASITGTGDQPQHF. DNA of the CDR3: TGTGCCAGCATCACCGGGACAGGGGATCAGCCCCAGCATTTT.

The CDR3 DNA sequence: TGTGCCAGCAGTGAAAGAAAGGGCTCCTACGAGCAGTACTTC. The encoded protein is CASSERKGSYEQYF. The chain carries TRBV6-1 and TRBJ2-7; D ambiguous. The CDR3 contains 14 residues. Germline values: CDR1 MNHNS, CDR2 SASEGT. V was trimmed by 2 bases and J by 0 bases, leaving 8 bases between them.

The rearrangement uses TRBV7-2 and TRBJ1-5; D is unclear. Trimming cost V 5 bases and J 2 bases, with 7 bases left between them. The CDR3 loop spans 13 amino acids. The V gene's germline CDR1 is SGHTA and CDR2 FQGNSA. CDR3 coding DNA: TGTGCCAGCAGCCAAACGGGCAATCAGCCCCAGCATTTT. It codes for CASSQTGNQPQHF.

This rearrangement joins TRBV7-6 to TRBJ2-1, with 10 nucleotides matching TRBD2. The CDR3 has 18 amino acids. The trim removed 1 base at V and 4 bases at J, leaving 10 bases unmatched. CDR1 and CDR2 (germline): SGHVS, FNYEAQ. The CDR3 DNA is TGTGCCAGCAGCTTAGGTACTTTAGCGGGGGGCCTTTACAATGAGCAGTTCTTC. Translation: CASSLGTLAGGLYNEQFF. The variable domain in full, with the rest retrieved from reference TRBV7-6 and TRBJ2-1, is GAGVSQSPRYKVTKRGQDVALRCDPISGHVSLYWYRQALGQGPEFLTYFNYEAQQDKSGLPNDRFSAERPEGSISTLTIQRTEQRDSAMYRCASSLGTLAGGLYNEQFFGPGTRLTVL.

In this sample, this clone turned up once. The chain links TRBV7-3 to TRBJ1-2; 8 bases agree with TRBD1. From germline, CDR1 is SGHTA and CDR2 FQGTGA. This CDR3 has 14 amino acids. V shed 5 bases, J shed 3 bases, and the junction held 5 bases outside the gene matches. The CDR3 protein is CASSLQGDDYGYTF. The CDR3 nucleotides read TGTGCCAGCAGCCTACAGGGGGACGACTATGGCTACACCTTC.

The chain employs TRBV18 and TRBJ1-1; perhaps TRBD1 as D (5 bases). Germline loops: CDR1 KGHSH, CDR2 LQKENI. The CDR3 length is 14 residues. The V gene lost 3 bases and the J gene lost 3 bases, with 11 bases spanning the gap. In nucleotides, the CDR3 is TGTGCCAGCTCACCTAGAGCAGGGTACACTGAAGCTTTCTTT. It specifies CASSPRAGYTEAFF.

The CDR3 nucleotides read TGTGCCAGCAGCCCGGCTTGGACCGGCTATGGCTACACCTTC. It codes for CASSPAWTGYGYTF. The chain carries TRBV6-6 and TRBJ1-2; D is unclear. V lost 6 bases and J 4 bases, leaving 15 bases between the germline ends. The CDR3 runs to 14 residues. Germline V gene lookup returns CDR1 MNHNY and CDR2 SVGAGI (reference sequence).

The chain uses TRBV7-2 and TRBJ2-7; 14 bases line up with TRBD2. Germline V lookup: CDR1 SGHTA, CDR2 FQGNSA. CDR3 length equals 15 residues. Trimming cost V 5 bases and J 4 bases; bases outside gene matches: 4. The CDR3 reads CASSAGLAGVYEQYF. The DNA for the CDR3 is TGTGCCAGCAGCGCGGGACTAGCGGGAGTGTACGAGCAGTACTTC.

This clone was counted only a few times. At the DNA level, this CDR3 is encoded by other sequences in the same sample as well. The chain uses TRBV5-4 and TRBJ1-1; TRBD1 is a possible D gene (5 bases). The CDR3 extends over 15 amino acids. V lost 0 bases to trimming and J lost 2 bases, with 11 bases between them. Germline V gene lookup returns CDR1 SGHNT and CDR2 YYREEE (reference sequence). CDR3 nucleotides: TGTGCCAGCAGCTTGGCCGGGACGGCTAACACTGAAGCTTTCTTT. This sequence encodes CASSLAGTANTEAFF.

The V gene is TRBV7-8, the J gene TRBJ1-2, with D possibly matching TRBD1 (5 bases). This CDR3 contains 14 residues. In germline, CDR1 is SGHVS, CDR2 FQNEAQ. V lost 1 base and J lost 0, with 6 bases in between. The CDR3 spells CASSLEGSNYGYTF. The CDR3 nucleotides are TGTGCCAGCAGCTTAGAGGGGTCTAACTATGGCTACACCTTC.

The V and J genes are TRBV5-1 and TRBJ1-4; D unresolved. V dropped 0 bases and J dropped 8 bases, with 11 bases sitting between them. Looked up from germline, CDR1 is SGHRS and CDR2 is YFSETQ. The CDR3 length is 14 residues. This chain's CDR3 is CASSLAPPEEKLFF. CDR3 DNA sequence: TGCGCCAGCAGCTTGGCACCGCCTGAGGAAAAACTGTTTTTT.

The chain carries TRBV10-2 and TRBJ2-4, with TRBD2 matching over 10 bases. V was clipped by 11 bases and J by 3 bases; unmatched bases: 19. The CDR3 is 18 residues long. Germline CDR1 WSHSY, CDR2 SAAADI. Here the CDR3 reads CAPASHRGLAMGKNIQYF. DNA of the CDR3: TGCGCCCCAGCTAGTCATAGGGGACTAGCGATGGGCAAAAACATTCAGTACTTC.

The CDR3 region is CASSQDRAYYEQYF. Here the CDR3 DNA reads TGTGCCAGCAGCCAGGACAGAGCCTACTACGAGCAGTACTTC. The chain is built from TRBV7-2 and TRBJ2-7; D possibly corresponds to TRBD1 (6 bases). This CDR3 contains 14 residues. The V end was cut by 5 bases, the J end by 3 bases, with 14 bases between. The germline V gene has CDR1 SGHTA and CDR2 FQGNSA.

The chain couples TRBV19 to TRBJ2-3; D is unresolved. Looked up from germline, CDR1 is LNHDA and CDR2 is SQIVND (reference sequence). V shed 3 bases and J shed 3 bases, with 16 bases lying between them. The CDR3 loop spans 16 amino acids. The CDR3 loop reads CASSINIQARTDTQYF. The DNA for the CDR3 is TGTGCCAGTAGTATTAACATCCAGGCAAGAACAGATACGCAGTATTTT.

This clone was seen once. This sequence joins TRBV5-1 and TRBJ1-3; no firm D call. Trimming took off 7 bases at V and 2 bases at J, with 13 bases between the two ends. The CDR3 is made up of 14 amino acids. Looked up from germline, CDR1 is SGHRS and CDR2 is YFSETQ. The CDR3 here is CASGNGITGNTIYF. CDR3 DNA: TGCGCCAGCGGTAATGGAATTACTGGAAACACCATATATTTT.

As DNA, the CDR3 is TGTGCCAGCAGCTTCCTCGGGGGGCTAATGGCAACAGATACGCAGTATTTT. The encoded protein is CASSFLGGLMATDTQYF. J is TRBJ2-3 and V is TRBV9; D may be TRBD2 (7 bases). Trimming cost V 4 bases and J 3 bases, with 21 bases left between them. CDR3 length equals 17 residues. Germline lookup yields CDR1 SGDLS and CDR2 YYNGEE.

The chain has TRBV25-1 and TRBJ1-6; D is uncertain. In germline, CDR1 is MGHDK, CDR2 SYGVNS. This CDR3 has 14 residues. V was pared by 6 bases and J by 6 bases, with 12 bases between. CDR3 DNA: TGTGCCAGCAGAAGGGAGGGTTTTAATTCACCCCTCCACTTT. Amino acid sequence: CASRREGFNSPLHF.

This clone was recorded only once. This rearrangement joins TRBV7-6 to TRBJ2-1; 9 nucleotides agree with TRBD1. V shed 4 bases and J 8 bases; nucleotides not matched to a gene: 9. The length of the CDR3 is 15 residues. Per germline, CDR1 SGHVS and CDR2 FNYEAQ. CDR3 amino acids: CASSSPGQGNDEQFF. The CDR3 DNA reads TGTGCCAGCAGCTCGCCGGGACAGGGAAATGATGAGCAGTTCTTC. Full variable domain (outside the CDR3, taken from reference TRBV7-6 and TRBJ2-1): GAGVSQSPRYKVTKRGQDVALRCDPISGHVSLYWYRQALGQGPEFLTYFNYEAQQDKSGLPNDRFSAERPEGSISTLTIQRTEQRDSAMYRCASSSPGQGNDEQFFGPGTRLTVL.

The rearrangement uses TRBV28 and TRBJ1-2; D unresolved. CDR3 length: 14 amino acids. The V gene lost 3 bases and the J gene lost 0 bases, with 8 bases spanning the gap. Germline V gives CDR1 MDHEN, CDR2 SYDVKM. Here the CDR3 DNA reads TGTGCCAGCAGTTTTCAGGCTGCTAACTATGGCTACACCTTC. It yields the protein CASSFQAANYGYTF.

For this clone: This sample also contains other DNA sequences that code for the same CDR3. The CDR3 DNA sequence: TGCGCCAGCAGCTCCGGACAGGGCTCCTACGAGCAGTACTTC. It translates to CASSSGQGSYEQYF. V usage is TRBV5-1 and J usage is TRBJ2-7; 8 bases fit TRBD1. Germline loops: CDR1 SGHRS, CDR2 YFSETQ. The CDR3 extends over 14 amino acids. After removal of 3 bases from V and 0 bases from J, the junction contained 2 bases not matched to a gene.

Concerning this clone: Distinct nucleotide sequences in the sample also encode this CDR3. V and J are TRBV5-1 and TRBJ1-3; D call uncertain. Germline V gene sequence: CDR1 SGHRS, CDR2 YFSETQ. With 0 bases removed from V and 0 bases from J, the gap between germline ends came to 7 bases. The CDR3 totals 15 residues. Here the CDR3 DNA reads TGCGCCAGCAGCTTGGTTGCGGGCTCTGGAAACACCATATATTTT. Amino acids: CASSLVAGSGNTIYF.